This TCR beta chain was profiled in a study of T cell changes during pregnancy in multiple sclerosis. TCRdb's copy holds only in-frame clones and misses some; the assay was immunoSEQ multiplex PCR. The table includes some 120,000 clones, around 90% detected once. The J segment lost 4 bases and the V segment lost 3 bases, leaving 5 bases of the junction unmatched. Germline V CDR1 and CDR2: MNHEY, SMNVEV (reference sequence). This CDR3 contains 14 residues. This TCR was recovered from a female donor with multiple sclerosis, enrolled in a pregnancy study. The sample in question was peripheral blood, obtained in the third trimester of pregnancy. The chain carries TRBV27 and TRBJ2-7; 8 nucleotides match TRBD1. In nucleotides, the CDR3 is TGTGCCAGCAGTTTTAGGCAGGGGGCTTACGAGCAGTACTTC. Translation gives CASSFRQGAYEQYF.